This T cell receptor beta chain was sequenced for a study of OX40 agonist ivuxolimab in advanced cancers. Background on the study: Dose-escalation patients' cancers were hepatocellular carcinoma, melanoma, renal cell or head and neck cancer.

The assay was immunoSEQ multiplex PCR, and TCRdb's table has in-frame clones only and misses some. This sample has around 79,000 clones, with about 82% found just once. CDR1 SGDLS and CDR2 YYNGEE come from the germline V gene. The CDR3 covers 16 residues. Trimming stripped 3 bases from V and 3 bases from J, with 17 bases between. The chain is built from TRBV9 and TRBJ2-3; possibly TRBD2 for D (6 bases). Specimen: CD4+ or CD8+ T cells sorted from blood, collected in a trial of the OX40 agonist ivuxolimab. The TCR originated in an adult with an advanced solid tumor such as melanoma, head and neck, liver or kidney cancer. The CDR3 protein is CASSAQLAPPTDTQYF. The CDR3 region has the DNA TGTGCCAGCAGCGCACAACTAGCACCACCTACAGATACGCAGTATTTT.